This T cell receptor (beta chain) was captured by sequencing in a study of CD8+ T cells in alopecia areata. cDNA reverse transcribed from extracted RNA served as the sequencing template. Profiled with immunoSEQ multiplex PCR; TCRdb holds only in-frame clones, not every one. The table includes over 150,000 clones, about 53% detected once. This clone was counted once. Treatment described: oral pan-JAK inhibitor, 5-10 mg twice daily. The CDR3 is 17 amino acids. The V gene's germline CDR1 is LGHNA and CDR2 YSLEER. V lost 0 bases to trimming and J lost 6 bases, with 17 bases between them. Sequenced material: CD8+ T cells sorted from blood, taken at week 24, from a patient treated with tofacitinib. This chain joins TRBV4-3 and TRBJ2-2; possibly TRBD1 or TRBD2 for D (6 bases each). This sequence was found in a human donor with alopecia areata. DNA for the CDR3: TGCGCCAGCAGCCAAGATGTTCGGGGGCGCGGGGCCGGGGAGCTGTTTTTT. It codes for CASSQDVRGRGAGELFF.